The T cell receptor beta chain under discussion was sequenced for a study of cytomegalovirus exposure and HLA in healthy donors (dated by TCRdb to the late 2010s). About the study as a whole: A later analysis indicated that the 130 or so validation repertoires were generated on the platform also employed for the approximately 670 repertoires of the first cohort. The study was designed to test whether signatures of past pathogen exposure could be identified by cataloging public T cell receptors. Along with the roughly 670-subject first cohort, a separate validation cohort of over a hundred different subjects was used. The study combined high-throughput TCR immunosequencing, statistical association of individual TCRs with disease status, and machine learning to predict cytomegalovirus infection status.

The donors were included in the validation cohort of over a hundred subjects, a group kept apart from the roughly 690-subject first cohort. The library was obtained by the immunoSEQ multiplex PCR assay. For the original study's pipeline: A statistical classification framework was built to diagnose cytomegalovirus status from the catalog of TCR beta chain sequences. TCRdb mirrors the immuneACCESS table, restricted to in-frame sequences. Some clones are absent from its copies; in checked studies, under half trace to an unresolved V gene, and the reason for the others is unknown. V, J and clone size derive from that table, while D and trimming were established from the DNA sequence. This sample is represented by tens of thousands of clones; 85% to 95% of them were singletons. Of the sample, nearly 4.5% is held by the ten largest clones. Concerning this clone: Its antigen is currently not known. No qualities accompany the bases; no much larger clone lies one base away.

Trimming removed 0 bases from V and 9 bases from J; the gene matches leave 2 bases unexplained. The germline V gene gives CDR1 as SGHNT and CDR2 as YENEEA. The CDR3 numbers 13 residues from cysteine through phenylalanine. Only CDR3 DNA remains: 39 bases, in frame from the first base. The paper's findings and limits, for the study overall: Cytomegalovirus status was reported to be diagnosed by the classifier with high specificity and sensitivity in both the original and validation cohorts. In the study, about 150 TCR beta chains were listed as associated with cytomegalovirus. Most TCR sequences were observed very rarely across donors, whereas some public TCRs were present in many individuals. The authors suggested that the approach could potentially be generalized to other disease states and immunological phenotypes. A few of the identified cytomegalovirus-associated TCR beta chains were confirmed in vitro to be specific for cytomegalovirus antigens. A later analysis found that TCRs clustered in the first cohort also tended to co-occur in the approximately 120 validation repertoires, with roughly 95% of cluster scores above 0. A later analysis had no HLA typing for the validation cohort, so co-occurrence there was scored across all 130 or so repertoires.

Sequenced sample: PBMCs. This receptor chain uses TRBV11-3 and TRBJ1-5; the junction holds 7 bases that match TRBD1. This TCR was recovered from a man between 18 and 35 years old in good health and CMV-seropositive. For the CDR3, the sequence is CASSLDRGRPQHF. The sequenced DNA: TGTGCCAGCAGCTTAGACAGGGGGAGGCCCCAGCATTTT.